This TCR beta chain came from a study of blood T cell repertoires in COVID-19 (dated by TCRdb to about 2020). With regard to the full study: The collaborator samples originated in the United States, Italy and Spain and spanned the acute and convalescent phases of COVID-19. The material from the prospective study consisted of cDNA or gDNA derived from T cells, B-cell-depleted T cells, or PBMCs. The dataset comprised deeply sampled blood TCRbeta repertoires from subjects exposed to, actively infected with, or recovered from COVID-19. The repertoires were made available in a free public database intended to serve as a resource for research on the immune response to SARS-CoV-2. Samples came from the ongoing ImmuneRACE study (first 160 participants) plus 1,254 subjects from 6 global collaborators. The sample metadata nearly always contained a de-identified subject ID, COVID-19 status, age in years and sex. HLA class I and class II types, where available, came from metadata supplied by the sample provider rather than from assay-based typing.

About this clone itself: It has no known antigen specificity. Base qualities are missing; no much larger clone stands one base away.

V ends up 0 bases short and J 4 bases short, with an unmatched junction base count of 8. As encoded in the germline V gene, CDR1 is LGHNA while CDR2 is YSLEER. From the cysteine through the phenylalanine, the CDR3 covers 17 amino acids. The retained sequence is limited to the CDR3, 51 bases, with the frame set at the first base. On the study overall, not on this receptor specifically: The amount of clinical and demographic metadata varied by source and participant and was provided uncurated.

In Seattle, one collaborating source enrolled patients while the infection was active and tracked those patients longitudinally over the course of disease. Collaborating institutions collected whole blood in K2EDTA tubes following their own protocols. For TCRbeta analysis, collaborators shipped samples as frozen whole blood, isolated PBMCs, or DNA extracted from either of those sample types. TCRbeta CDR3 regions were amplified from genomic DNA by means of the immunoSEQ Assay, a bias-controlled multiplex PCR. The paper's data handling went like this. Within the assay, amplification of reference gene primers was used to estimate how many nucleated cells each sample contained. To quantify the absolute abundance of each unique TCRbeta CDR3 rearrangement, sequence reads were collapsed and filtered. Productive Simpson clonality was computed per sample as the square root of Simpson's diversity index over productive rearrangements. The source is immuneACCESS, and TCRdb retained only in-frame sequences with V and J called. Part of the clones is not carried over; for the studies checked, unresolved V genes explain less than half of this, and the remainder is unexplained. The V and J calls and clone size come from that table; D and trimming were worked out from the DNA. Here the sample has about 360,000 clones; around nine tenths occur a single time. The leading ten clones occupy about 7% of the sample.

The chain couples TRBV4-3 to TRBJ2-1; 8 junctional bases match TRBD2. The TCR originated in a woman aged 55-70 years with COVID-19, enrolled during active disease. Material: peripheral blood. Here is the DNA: TGCGCCAGCAGCCAAGATCCTGCGGGGGGTCGTTACAATGAGCAGTTCTTC. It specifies CASSQDPAGGRYNEQFF.